This T cell receptor (beta chain) originates from a study of early T cells in non-severe SARS-CoV-2 infection. TCRdb reprocessed the 5' RACE reads via MiXCR and lists one record per CDR3 protein. Among some 52,000 distinct CDR3 sequences, over 7% were seen once, and the ten largest hold roughly 9.9%. Germline CDR1 KGHDR, CDR2 SFDVKD. The V gene lost 5 bases and the J gene lost 3 bases, with 16 bases spanning the gap. The CDR3 runs to 16 residues. This clonotype was found a few times. What was sequenced was whole blood. The J gene is TRBJ1-5, the V gene TRBV24-1; D gene unclear. The origin of this receptor is an adult who was a healthcare worker with PCR-confirmed SARS-CoV-2 infection or an uninfected control (not recorded which). DNA for the CDR3: TGTGCCACCAGTGCCCCGGGAACGAGGTTCAATCAGCCCCAGCATTTT. As protein: CATSAPGTRFNQPQHF.